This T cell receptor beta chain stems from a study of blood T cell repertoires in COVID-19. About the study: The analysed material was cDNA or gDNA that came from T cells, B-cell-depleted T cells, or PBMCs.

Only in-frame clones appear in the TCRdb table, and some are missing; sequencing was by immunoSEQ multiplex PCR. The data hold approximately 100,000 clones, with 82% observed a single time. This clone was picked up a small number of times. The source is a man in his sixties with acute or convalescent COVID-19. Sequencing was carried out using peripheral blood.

The DNA for the CDR3 is TGTGCCAGCGGAACCGGGACAGGGAGCTCCTACGAGCAGTACTTC. The encoded protein is CASGTGTGSSYEQYF. This chain links TRBV11-3 with TRBJ2-7; 9 positions match TRBD1. This CDR3 region has 15 residues. CDR1 and CDR2 from the germline V gene are SGHNT and YENEEA. J lost 0 bases, V lost 8 bases, and 8 bases had no gene match.